This T cell receptor beta chain emerged from a study of cytomegalovirus exposure and HLA in healthy donors. Across the study: Some 85 million unique TCRs from HLA-typed donors were held in an early data release.

V trimming: 4 bases; J trimming: 1 base; junction bases outside the gene matches: 2. CDR3 size: 14 residues. Germline CDR1 and CDR2: MNHNS and SASEGT. Concerning this clone itself: The sample contains more than one DNA sequence encoding this CDR3.

Both 60 Vbeta primers and 13 Jbeta primers went into the PCR. Sequenced by immunoSEQ multiplex PCR; TCRdb stores in-frame clones only, minus some. Here the sample spans around 180,000 clones, about 77% being singletons. The receptor was derived from a man in his 60s in good health and CMV-seronegative. The V gene is TRBV6-1, the J gene TRBJ1-1; TRBD1 matches at 8 bases. Sequencing input: PBMCs. CDR3 bases: TGTGCCAGCAGTGTCGGACAGGGGAACACTGAAGCTTTCTTT. This gives the protein CASSVGQGNTEAFF.